This T cell receptor (delta chain) is drawn from a study of gamma-delta chains in newborns, infants, children. Study as a whole: Polyclonal expansion of innate γδ T cells after birth follows microbial exposure.

TCRdb reapplied CATT to the reads. There are more than 3,500 delta-chain clones in the sample; 2% to 2.5% occur only once, and 14% lies in the top ten. Concerning this clone: A much larger clone sits a single nucleotide away, making a read error possible.

V lost 3 bases to trimming and J lost 0 bases; unmatched junction nucleotides: 32. The CDR3 runs 26 residues. Germline V gives CDR1 TSWWSYY, CDR2 QGS. The chain couples TRDV1 to TRDJ1; TRDD3 matches at 12 bases. This TCR was sampled from a child who was a newborn, infant or young child, either healthy, febrile or measles-vaccinated (not recorded which). The material sequenced was blood. The DNA for the CDR3 is TGTGCTCTTGGGGAGCCCCTCTCCCTATTGAAAGTACTGGGGGATACCGCACGATCCTACACCGATAAACTCATCTTT. As protein: CALGEPLSLLKVLGDTARSYTDKLIF.